This TCR beta chain was captured by sequencing in a study of neurological immune-mediated disorders. This clonotype has a count of ten or more. TCRdb itself ran the 5' RACE reads through MiXCR, one entry per CDR3 protein. The table lists around 97,000 distinct CDR3 sequences, 9.5% to 14% of them singletons. As to time point: longitudinal time-point 3. This CDR3 has 16 residues. Per germline, CDR1 MGHRA and CDR2 YSYEKL. The V and J ends lost 0 bases and 0 bases respectively, with 9 bases between them. The sequence was collected from a female donor with HTLV-1-associated myelopathy (HAM/TSP). This chain links TRBV4-1 with TRBJ1-3; D remains ambiguous. Input material: PBMCs. CDR3 amino acids: CASSQEWWGSGNTIYF. The CDR3 nucleotides are TGCGCCAGCAGCCAAGAATGGTGGGGCTCTGGAAACACCATATATTTT.